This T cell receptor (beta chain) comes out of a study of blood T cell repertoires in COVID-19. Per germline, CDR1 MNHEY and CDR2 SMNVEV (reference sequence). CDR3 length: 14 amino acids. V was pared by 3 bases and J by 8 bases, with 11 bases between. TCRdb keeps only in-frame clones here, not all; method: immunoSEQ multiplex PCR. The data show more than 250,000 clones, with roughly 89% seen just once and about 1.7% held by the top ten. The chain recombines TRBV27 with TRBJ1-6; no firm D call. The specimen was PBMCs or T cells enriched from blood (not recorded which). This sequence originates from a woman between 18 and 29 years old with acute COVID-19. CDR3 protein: CASSFSTAYSPLHF. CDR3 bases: TGTGCCAGCAGTTTCTCAACAGCCTATTCACCCCTCCACTTT.